This TCR beta chain was sequenced for a study of human T cells and chemical hapten exposure. TCRdb re-analysed the RACE reads in MiXCR, keeping a single row per CDR3 protein. Of approximately 370,000 distinct CDR3 sequences in the sample, about 5% were seen once. Sample time point: pre-sensitization, week 0. Treatment specified: therapeutic diphenylcyclopropenone sensitization with weekly scalp DPC. This TCR came from a woman under 30 with alopecia areata. Some clones in this sample may be carry-over from other donors' samples. The sequencing here drew on whole blood, taken in connection with sensitization to the hapten diphenylcyclopropenone (DPC).

CDR3 bases: TGTGCCAGCGGTCTGGCGGAGAGACCAATAGCTTTCTTT. It specifies CASGLAERPIAFF. J is TRBJ1-1 and V is TRBV27; D gene ambiguous. CDR3 length equals 13 residues. Germline CDR1 MNHEY, CDR2 SMNVEV (reference sequence). V dropped 8 bases and J dropped 10 bases, with 20 bases sitting between them.